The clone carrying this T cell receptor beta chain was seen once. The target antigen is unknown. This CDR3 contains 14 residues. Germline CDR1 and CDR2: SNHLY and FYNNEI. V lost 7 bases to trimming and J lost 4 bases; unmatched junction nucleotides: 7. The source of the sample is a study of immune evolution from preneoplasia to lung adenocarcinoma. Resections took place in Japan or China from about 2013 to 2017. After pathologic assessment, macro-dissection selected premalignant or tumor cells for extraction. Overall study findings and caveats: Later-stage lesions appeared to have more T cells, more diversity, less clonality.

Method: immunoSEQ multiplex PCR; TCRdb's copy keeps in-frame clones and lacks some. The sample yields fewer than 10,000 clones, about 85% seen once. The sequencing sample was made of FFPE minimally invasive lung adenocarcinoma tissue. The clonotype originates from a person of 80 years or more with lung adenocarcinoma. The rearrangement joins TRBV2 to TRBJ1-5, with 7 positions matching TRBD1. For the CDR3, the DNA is TGTGCCAGCAATCCCGGGGGACAGAATCAGCCCCAGCATTTT. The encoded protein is CASNPGGQNQPQHF.